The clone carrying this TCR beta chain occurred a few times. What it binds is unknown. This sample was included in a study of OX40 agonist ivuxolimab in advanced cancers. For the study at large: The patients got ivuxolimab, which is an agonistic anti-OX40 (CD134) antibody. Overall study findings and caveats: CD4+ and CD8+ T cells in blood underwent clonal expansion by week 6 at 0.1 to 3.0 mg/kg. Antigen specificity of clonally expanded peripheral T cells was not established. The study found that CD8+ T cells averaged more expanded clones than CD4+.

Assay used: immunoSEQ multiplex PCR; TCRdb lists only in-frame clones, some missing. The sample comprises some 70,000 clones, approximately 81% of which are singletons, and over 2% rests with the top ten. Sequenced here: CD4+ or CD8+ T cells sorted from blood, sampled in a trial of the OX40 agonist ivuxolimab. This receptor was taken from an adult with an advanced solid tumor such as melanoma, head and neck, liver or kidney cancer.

The CDR3 loop reads CASSLAPGQGKGEKLFF. CDR3 sequence (DNA): TGTGCCAGCAGCTTGGCGCCGGGACAGGGGAAGGGGGAAAAACTGTTTTTT. The chain couples TRBV7-9 to TRBJ1-4; 10 nucleotides line up with TRBD1. CDR3 size: 17 residues. After removal of 3 bases from V and 8 bases from J, the junction contained 12 bases not matched to a gene. Germline assignment: CDR1 SEHNR and CDR2 FQNEAQ (reference sequence).